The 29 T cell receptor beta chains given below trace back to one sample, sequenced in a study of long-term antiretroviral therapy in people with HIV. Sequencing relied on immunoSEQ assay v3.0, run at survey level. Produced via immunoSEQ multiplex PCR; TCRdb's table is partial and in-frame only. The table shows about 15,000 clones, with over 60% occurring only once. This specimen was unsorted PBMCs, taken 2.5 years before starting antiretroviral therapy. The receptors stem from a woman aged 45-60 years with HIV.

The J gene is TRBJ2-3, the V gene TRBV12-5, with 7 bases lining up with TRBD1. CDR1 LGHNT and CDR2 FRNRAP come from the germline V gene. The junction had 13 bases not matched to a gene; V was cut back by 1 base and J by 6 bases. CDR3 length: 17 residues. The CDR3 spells CASGLGQDRIFSDTQYF. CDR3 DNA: TGTGCTAGTGGTTTGGGACAGGACAGGATTTTTTCCGATACGCAGTATTTT.

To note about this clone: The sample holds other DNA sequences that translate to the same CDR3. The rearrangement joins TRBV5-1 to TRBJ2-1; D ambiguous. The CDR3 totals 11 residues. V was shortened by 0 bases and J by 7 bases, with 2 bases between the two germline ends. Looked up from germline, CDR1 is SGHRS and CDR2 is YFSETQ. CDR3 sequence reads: CASSLGNEQFF. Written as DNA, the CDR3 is TGCGCCAGCAGCTTGGGAAATGAGCAGTTCTTC. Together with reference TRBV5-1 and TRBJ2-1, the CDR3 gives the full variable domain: KAGVTQTPRYLIKTRGQQVTLSCSPISGHRSVSWYQQTPGQGLQFLFEYFSETQRNKGNFPGRFSGRQFSNSRSEMNVSTLELGDSALYLCASSLGNEQFFGPGTRLTVL.

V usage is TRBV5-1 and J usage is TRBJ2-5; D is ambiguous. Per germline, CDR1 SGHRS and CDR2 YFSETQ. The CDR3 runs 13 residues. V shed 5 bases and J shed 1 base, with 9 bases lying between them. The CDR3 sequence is CASSEVIQETQYF. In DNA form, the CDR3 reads TGCGCCAGCAGTGAGGTTATCCAAGAGACCCAGTACTTC.

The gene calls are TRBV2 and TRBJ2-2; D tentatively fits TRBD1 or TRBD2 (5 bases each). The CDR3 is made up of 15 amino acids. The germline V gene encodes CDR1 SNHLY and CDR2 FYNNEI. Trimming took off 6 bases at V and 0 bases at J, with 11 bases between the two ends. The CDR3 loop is CASRAGTSNTGELFF. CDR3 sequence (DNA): TGTGCCAGCAGGGCCGGGACCTCGAACACCGGGGAGCTGTTTTTT. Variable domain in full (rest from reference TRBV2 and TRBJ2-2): EPEVTQTPSHQVTQMGQEVILRCVPISNHLYFYWYRQILGQKVEFLVSFYNNEISEKSEIFDDQFSVERPDGSNFTLKIRSTKLEDSAMYFCASRAGTSNTGELFFGEGSRLTVL.

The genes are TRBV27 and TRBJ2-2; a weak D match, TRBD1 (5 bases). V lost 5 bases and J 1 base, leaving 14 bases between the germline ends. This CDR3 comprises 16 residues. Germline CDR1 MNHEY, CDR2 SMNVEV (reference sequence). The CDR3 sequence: CASSPISTGNTGELFF. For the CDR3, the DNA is TGTGCCAGCAGTCCAATCTCTACAGGGAACACCGGGGAGCTGTTTTTT.

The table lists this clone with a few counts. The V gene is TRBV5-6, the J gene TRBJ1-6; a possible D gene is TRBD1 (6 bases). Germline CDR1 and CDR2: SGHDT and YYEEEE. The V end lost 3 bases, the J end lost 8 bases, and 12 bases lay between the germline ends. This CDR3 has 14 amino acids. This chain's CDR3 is CASSWEPGDSPLHF. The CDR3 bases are TGTGCCAGCAGCTGGGAACCAGGGGATTCACCCCTCCACTTT. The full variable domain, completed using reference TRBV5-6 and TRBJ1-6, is DAGVTQSPTHLIKTRGQQVTLRCSPKSGHDTVSWYQQALGQGPQFIFQYYEEEERQRGNFPDRFSGHQFPNYSSELNVNALLLGDSALYLCASSWEPGDSPLHFGNGTRLTVT.

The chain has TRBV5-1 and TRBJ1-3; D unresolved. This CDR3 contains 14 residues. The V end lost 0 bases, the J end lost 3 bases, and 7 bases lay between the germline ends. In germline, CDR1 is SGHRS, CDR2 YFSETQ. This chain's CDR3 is CASSLGRFGNTIYF. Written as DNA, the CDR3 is TGCGCCAGCAGCTTGGGTCGTTTTGGAAACACCATATATTTT. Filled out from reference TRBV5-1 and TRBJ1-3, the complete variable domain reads KAGVTQTPRYLIKTRGQQVTLSCSPISGHRSVSWYQQTPGQGLQFLFEYFSETQRNKGNFPGRFSGRQFSNSRSEMNVSTLELGDSALYLCASSLGRFGNTIYFGEGSWLTVV.

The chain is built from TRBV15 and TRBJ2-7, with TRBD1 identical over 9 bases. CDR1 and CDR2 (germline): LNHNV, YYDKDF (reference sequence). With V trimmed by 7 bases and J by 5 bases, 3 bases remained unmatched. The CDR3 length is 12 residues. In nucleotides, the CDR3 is TGTGCCACCAAGGACAGGGGAGACGAGCAGTACTTC. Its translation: CATKDRGDEQYF.

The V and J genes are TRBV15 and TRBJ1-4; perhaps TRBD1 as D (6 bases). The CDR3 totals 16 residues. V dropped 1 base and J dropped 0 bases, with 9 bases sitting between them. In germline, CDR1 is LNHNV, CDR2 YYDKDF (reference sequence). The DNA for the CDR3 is TGTGCCACCAGCAGAGGGACAGCATCAACTAATGAAAAACTGTTTTTT. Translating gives CATSRGTASTNEKLFF.

The CDR3, as DNA: TGCGCCAGCAGCCAAGAAATCGCAGCAGATACGCAGTATTTT. This gives the protein CASSQEIAADTQYF. V gene TRBV4-1 combines with J gene TRBJ2-3; D not resolved. The V end was cut by 0 bases, the J end by 4 bases, with 8 bases between. This CDR3 contains 14 residues. Germline CDR1 MGHRA, CDR2 YSYEKL.

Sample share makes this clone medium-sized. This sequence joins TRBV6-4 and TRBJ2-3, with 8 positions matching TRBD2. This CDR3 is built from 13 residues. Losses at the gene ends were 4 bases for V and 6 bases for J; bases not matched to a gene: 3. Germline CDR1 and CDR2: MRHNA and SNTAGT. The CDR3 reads CASSVIAGDTQYF. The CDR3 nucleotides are TGTGCCAGCAGTGTGATAGCGGGGGATACGCAGTATTTT.

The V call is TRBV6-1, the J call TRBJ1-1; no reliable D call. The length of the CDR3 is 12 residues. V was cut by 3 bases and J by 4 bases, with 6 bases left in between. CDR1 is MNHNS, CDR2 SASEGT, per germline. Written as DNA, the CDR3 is TGTGCCAGCAGTGACTTGGCCACTGAAGCTTTCTTT. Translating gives CASSDLATEAFF.

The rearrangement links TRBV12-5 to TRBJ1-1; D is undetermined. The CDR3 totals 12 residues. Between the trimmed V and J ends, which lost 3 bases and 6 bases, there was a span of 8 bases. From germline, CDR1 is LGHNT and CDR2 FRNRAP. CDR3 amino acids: CASGFDKSEAFF. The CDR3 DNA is TGTGCTAGTGGTTTTGATAAATCTGAAGCTTTCTTT. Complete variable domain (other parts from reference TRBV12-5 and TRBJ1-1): DARVTQTPRHKVTEMGQEVTMRCQPILGHNTVFWYRQTMMQGLELLAYFRNRAPLDDSGMPKDRFSAEMPDATLATLKIQPSEPRDSAVYFCASGFDKSEAFFGQGTRLTVV.

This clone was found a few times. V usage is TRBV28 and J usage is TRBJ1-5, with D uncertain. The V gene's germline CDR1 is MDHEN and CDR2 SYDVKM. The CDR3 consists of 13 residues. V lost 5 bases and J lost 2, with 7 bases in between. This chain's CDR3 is CASSNSGNQPQHF. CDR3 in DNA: TGTGCCAGCAGTAACTCCGGCAATCAGCCCCAGCATTTT.

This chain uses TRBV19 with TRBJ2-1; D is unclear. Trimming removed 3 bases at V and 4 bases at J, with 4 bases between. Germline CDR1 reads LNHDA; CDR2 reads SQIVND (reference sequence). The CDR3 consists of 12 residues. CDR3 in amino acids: CASSILYNEQFF. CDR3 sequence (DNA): TGTGCCAGTAGTATCTTATACAATGAGCAGTTCTTC.

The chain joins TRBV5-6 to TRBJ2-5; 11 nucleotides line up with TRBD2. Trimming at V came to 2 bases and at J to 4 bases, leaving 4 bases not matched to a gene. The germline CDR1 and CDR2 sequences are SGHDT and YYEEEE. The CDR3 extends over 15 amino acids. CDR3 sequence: CASSLRLAGRETQYF. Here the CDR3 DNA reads TGTGCCAGCAGCTTAAGACTAGCGGGGCGAGAGACCCAGTACTTC.

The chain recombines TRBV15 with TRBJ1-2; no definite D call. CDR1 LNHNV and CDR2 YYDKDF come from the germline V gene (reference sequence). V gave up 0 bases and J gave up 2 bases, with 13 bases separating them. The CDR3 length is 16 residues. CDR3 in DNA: TGTGCCACCAGCAGAGAGACTGCTACCCCAAACTATGGCTACACCTTC. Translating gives CATSRETATPNYGYTF.

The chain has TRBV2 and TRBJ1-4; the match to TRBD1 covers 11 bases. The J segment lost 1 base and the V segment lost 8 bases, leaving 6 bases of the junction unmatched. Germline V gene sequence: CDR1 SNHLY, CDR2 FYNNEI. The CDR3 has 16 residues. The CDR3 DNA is TGTGCCAGCGGGAGGACAGGGGGCGTAACTAATGAAAAACTGTTTTTT. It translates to CASGRTGGVTNEKLFF.

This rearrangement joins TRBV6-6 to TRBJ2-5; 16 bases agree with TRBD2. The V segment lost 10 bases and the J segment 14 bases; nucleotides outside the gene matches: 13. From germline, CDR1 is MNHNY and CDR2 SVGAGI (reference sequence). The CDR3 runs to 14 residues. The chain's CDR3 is CAISSGTSGGAKYF. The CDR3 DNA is TGTGCCATCTCTTCCGGGACTAGCGGGGGGGCGAAATACTTC.

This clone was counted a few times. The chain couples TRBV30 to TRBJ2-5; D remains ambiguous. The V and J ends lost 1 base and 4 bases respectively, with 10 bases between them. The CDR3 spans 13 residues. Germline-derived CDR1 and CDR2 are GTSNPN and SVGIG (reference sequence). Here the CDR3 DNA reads TGTGCCTGGAGTGCGACGGGTCCAGAGACCCAGTACTTC. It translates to CAWSATGPETQYF.

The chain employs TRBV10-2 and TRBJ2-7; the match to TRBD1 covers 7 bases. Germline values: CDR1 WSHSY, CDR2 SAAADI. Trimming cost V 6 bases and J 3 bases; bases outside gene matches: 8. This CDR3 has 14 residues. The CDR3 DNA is TGCGCCAGCAGCCGGGACAGTACAGACTACGAGCAGTACGTC. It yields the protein CASSRDSTDYEQYV.

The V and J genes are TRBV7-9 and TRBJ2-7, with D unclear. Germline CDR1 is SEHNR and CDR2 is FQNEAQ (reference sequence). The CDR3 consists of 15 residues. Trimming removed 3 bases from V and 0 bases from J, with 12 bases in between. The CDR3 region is CASSLPGPLSYEQYF. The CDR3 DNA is TGTGCCAGCAGCTTGCCCGGGCCCCTCTCCTACGAGCAGTACTTC.

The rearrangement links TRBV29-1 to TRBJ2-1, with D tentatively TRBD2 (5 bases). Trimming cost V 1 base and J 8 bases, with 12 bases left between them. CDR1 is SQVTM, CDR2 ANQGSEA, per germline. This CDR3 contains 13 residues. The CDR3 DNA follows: TGCAGCGTTGAAGTGGACTCCTGGGATGAGCAGTTCTTC. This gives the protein CSVEVDSWDEQFF.

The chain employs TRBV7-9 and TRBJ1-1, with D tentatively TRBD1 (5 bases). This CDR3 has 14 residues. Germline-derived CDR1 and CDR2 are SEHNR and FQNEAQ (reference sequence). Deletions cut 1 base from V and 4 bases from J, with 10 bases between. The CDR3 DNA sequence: TGTGCCAGCAGCTTAGACAGGTATAGCACTGAAGCTTTCTTT. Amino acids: CASSLDRYSTEAFF. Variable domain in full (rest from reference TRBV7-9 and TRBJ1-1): DTGVSQNPRHKITKRGQNVTFRCDPISEHNRLYWYRQTLGQGPEFLTYFQNEAQLEKSRLLSDRFSAERPKGSFSTLEIQRTEQGDSAMYLCASSLDRYSTEAFFGQGTRLTVV.

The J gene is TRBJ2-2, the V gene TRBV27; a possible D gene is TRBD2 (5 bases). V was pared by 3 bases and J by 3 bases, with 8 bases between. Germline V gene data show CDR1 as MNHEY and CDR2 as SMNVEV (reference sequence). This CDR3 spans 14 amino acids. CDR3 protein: CASSLTTYTGELFF. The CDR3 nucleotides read TGTGCCAGCAGTTTGACTACTTACACCGGGGAGCTGTTTTTT.

This CDR3 reads CASSVMSSYNEQFF. The CDR3 nucleotides are TGTGCCAGCAGCGTTATGAGCTCCTACAATGAGCAGTTCTTC. This chain connects TRBV9 to TRBJ2-1; no definite D call. Germline CDR1 reads SGDLS; CDR2 reads YYNGEE. There are 14 residues in the CDR3. V was trimmed by 2 bases and J by 0 bases, leaving 6 bases between them.

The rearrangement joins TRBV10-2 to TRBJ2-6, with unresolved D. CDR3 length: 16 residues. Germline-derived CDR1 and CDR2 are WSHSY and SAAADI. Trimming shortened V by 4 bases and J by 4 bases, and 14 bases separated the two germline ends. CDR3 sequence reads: CASSGRTGSGANVLTF. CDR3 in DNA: TGCGCCAGCAGTGGTCGCACTGGGTCCGGGGCCAACGTCCTGACTTTC.

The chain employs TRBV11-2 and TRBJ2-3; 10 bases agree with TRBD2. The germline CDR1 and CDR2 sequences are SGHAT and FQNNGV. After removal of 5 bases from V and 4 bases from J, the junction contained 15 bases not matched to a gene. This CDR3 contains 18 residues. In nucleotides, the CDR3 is TGTGCCAGCAGCCCGGGGCGGGGTAGCGGGGGGCCCTCAGATACGCAGTATTTT. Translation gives CASSPGRGSGGPSDTQYF.

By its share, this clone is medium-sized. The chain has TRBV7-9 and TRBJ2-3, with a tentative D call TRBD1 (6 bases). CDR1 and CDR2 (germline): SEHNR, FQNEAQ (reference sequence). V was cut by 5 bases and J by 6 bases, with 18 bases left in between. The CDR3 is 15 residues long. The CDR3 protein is CASSHGTSSRDTQYF. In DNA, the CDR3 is TGTGCCAGCAGCCACGGGACATCCTCCCGGGATACGCAGTATTTT.